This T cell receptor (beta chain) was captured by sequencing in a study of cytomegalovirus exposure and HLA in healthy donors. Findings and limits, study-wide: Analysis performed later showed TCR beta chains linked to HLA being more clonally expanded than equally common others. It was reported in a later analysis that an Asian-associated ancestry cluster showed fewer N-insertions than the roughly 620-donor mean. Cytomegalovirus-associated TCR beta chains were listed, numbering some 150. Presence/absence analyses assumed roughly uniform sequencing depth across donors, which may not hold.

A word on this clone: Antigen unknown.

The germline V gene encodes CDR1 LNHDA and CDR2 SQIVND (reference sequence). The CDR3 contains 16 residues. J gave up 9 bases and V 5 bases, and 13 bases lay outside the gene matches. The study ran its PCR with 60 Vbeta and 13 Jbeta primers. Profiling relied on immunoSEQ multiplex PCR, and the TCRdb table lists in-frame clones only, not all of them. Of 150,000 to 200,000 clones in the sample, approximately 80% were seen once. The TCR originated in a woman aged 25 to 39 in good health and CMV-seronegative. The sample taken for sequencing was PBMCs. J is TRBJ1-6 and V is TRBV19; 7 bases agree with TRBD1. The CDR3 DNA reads TGTGCCAGTAGTCCGCCGGGGCAGGGGGTCGGTTCACCCCTCCACTTT. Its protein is CASSPPGQGVGSPLHF.